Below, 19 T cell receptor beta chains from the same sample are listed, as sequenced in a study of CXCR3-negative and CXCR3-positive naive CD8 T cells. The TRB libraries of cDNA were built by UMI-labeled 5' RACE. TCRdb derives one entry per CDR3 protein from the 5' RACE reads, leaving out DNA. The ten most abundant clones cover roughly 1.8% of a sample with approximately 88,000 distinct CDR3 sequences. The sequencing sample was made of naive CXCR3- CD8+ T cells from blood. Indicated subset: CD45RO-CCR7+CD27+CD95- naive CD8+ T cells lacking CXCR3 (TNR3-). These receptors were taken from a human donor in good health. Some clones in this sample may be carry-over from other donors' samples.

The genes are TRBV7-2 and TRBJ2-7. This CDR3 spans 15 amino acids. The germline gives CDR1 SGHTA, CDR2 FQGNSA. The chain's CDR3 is CASSFPSKVPYEQYF.

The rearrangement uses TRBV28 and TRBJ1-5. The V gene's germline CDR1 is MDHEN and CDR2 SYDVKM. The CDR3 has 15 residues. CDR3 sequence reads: CASSLSDSGNQPQHF. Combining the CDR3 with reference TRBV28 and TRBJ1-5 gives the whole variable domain DVKVTQSSRYLVKRTGEKVFLECVQDMDHENMFWYRQDPGLGLRLIYFSYDVKMKEKGDIPEGYSVSREKKERFSLILESASTNQTSMYLCASSLSDSGNQPQHFGDGTRLSIL.

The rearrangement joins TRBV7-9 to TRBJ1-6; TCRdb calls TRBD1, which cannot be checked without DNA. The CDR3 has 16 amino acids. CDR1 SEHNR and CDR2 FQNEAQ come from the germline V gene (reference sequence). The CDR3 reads CASSLSSTGWKSPLHF.

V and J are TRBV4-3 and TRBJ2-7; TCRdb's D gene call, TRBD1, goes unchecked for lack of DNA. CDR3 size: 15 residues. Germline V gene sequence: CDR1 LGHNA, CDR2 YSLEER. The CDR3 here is CASSQTILQGDEQYF.

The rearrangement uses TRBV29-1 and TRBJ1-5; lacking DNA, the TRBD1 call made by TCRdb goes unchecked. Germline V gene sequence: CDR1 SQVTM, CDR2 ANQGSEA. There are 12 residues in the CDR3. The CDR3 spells CSVSGGDQPQHF.

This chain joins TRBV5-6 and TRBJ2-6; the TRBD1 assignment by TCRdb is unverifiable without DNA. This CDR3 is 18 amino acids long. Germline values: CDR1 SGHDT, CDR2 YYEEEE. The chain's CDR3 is CASSSHRQVNSGANVLTF.

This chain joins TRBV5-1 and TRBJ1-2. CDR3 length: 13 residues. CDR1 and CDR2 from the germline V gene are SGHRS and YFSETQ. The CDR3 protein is CASSYGADYGYTF.

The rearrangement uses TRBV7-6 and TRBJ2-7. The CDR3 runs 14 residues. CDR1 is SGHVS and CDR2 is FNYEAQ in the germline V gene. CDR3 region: CASSLGAYSYEQYF.

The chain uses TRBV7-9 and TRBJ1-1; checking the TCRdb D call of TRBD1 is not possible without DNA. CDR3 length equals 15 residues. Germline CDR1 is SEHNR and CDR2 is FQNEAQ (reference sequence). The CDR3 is CASSPLQGRGTEAFF.

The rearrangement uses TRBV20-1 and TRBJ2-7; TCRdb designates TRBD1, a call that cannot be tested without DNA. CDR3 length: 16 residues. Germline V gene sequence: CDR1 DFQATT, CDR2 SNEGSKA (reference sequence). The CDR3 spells CSAKPRDSVWSYEQYF.

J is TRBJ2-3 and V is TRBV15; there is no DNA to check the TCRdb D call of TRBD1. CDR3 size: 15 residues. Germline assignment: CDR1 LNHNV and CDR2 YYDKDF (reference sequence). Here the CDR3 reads CATSRWDRGTDTQYF.

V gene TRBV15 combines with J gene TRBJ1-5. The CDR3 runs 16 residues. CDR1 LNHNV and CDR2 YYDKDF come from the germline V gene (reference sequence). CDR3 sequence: CATSSDVMIANQPQHF.

The CDR3 loop is CASSQGSGVMNTEAFF. V usage is TRBV4-1 and J usage is TRBJ1-1. Germline lookup yields CDR1 MGHRA and CDR2 YSYEKL. This CDR3 region has 16 residues.

The CDR3 loop is CASSSPPGEGTGELFF. This rearrangement joins TRBV7-3 to TRBJ2-2; the D gene TCRdb calls, TRBD1, cannot be checked with no DNA. The CDR3 is 16 residues long. Germline assignment: CDR1 SGHTA and CDR2 FQGTGA.

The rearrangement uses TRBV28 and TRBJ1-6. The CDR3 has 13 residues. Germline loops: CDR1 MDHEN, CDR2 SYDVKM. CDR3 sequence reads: CASNRDDGSPLHF.

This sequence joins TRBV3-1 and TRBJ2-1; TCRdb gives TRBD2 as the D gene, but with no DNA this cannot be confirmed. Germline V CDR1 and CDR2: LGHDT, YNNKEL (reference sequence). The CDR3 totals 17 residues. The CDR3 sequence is CASSPPTSGQSYNEQFF.

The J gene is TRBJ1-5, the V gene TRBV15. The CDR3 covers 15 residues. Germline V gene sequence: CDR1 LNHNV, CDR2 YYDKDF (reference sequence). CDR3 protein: CATSRDGGSNQPQHF.

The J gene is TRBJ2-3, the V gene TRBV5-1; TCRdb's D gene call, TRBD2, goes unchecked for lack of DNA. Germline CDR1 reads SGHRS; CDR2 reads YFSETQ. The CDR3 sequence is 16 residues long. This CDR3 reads CASSPLAGGRPDTQYF.

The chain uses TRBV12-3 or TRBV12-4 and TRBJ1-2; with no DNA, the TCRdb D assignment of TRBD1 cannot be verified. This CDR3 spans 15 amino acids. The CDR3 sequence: CASSLRGADNYGYTF.